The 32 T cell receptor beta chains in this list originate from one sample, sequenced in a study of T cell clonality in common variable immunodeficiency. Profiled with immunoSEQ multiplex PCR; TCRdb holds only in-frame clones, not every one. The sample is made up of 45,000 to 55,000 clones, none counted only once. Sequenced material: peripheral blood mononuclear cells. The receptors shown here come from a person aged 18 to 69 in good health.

CDR3 residues: CASSKSLTRIANYGYTF. Incomplete CDR3 DNA: TGTGCCAGTAGTAAGTCCCTGACTCGGATAGCTAACTATGGC. The rearrangement joins TRBV19 to TRBJ1-2, with D unclear. The read gets to within 3 residues of the CDR3 end, and the germline J gene fills in the rest. The CDR3 spans 17 residues. Trimming removed 4 bases from V and 0 bases from J, with 18 bases in between. The V gene's germline CDR1 is LNHDA and CDR2 SQIVND (reference sequence).

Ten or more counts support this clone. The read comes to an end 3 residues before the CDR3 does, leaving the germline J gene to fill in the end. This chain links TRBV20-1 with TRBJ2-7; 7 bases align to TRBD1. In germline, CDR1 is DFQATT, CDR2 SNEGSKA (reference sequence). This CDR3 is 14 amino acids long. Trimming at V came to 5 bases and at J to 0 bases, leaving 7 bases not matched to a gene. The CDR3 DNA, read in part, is TGCAGTGCTGACCCCAGGACAGGCTCCTACGAG. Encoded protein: CSADPRTGSYE. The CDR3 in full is CSADPRTGSYEQYF.

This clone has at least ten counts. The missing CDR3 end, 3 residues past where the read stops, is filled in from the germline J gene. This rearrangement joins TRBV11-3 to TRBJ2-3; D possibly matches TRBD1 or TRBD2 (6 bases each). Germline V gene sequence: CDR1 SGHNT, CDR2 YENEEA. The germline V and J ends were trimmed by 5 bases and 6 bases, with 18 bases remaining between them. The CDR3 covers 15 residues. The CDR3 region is CASSPGGTRWDTQYF. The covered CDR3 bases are TGTGCCAGCAGCCCCGGCGGGACACGGTGGGATACG. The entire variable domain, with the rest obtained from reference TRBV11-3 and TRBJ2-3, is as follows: EAGVVQSPRYKIIEKKQPVAFWCNPISGHNTLYWYLQNLGQGPELLIRYENEEAVDDSQLPKDRFSAERLKGVDSTLKIQPAELGDSAVYLCASSPGGTRWDTQYFGPGTRLTVL.

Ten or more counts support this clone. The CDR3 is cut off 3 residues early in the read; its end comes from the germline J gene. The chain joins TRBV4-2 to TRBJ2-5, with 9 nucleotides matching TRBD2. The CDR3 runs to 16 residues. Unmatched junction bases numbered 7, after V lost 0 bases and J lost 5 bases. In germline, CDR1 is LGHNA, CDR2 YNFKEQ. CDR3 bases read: TGTGCCAGCAGCCAAGAGGCGGGAGGGCCTCGGGAGACC. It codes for CASSQEAGGPRET. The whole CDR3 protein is CASSQEAGGPRETQYF.

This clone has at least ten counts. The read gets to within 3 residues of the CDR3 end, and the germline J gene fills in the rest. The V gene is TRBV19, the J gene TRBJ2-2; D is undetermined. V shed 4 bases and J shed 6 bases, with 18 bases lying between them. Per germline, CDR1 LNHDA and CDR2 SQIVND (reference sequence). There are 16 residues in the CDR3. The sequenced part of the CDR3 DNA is TGTGCCAGTAGTACGTACTTCCCCCCCATGGCCGGGGAG. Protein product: CASSTYFPPMAGE. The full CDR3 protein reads CASSTYFPPMAGELFF. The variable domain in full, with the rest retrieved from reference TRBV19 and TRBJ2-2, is DGGITQSPKYLFRKEGQNVTLSCEQNLNHDAMYWYRQDPGQGLRLIYYSQIVNDFQKGDIAEGYSVSREKKESFPLTVTSAQKNPTAFYLCASSTYFPPMAGELFFGEGSRLTVL.

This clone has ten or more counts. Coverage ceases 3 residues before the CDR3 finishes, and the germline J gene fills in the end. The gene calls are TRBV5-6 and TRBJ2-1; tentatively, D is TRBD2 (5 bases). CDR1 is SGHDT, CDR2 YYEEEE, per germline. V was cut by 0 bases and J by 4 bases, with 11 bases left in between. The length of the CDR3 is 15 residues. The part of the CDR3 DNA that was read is TGTGCCAGCAGCTTGGCTGGCGGGCGATACAATGAG. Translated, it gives CASSLAGGRYNE. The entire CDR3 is CASSLAGGRYNEQFF.

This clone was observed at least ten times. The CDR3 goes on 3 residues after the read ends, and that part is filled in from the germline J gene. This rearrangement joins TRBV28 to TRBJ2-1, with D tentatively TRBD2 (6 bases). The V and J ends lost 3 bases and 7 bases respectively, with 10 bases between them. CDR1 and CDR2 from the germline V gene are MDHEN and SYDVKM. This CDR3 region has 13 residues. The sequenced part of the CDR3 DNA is TGTGCCAGCAGTTTTATGGGGGGAAATGAG. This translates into CASSFMGGNE. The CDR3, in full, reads CASSFMGGNEQFF.

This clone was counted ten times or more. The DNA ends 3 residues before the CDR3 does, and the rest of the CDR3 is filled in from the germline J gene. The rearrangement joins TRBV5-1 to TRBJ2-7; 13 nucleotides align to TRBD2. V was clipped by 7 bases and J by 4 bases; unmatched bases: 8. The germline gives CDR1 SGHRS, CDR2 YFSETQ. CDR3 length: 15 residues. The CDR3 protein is CASASGTSGMYEQYF. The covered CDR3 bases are TGCGCCAGCGCATCGGGGACTAGCGGGATGTACGAG.

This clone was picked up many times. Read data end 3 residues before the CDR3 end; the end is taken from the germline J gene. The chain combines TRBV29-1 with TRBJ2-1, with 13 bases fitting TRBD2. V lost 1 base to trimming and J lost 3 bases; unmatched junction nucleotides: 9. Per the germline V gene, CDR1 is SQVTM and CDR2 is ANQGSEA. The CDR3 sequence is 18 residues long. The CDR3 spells CSVEGVGLAGESYNEQFF. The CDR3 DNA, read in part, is TGCAGCGTTGAAGGGGTAGGACTAGCGGGAGAGAGCTACAATGAG.

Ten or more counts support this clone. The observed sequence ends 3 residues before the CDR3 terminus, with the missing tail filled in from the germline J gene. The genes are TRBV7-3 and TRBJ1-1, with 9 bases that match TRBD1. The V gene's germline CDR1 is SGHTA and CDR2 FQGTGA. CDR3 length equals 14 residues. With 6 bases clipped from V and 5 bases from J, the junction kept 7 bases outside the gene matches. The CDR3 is CASSSQGAGTEAFF. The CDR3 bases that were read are TGTGCCAGCAGTTCACAGGGGGCCGGGACTGAA. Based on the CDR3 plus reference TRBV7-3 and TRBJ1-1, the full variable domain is GAGVSQTPSNKVTEKGKYVELRCDPISGHTALYWYRQSLGQGPEFLIYFQGTGAADDSGLPNDRFFAVRPEGSVSTLKIQRTERGDSAVYLCASSSQGAGTEAFFGQGTRLTVV.

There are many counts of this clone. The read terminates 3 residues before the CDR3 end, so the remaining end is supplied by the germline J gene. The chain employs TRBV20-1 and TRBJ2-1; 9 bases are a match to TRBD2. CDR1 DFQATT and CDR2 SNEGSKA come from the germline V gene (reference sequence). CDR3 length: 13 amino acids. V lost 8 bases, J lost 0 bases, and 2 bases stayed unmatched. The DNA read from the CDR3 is TGCAGTAATAGCGGGAGCTCCTACAATGAG. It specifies CSNSGSSYNE. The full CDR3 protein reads CSNSGSSYNEQFF.

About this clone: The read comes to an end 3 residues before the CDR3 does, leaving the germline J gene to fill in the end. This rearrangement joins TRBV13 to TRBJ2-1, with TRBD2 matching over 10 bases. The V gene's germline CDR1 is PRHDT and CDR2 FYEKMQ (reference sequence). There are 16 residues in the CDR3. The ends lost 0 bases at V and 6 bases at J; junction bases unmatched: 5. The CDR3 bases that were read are TGTGCCAGCAGCTTAGGGCCTAGCGGGAGTTTCAATGAG. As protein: CASSLGPSGSFNE. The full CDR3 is CASSLGPSGSFNEQFF.

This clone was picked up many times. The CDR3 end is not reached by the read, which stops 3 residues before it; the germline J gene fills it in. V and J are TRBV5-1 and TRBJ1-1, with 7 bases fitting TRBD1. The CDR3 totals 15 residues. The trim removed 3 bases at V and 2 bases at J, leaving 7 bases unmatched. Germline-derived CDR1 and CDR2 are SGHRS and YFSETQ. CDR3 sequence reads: CASSSDRAINTEAFF. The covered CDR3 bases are TGCGCCAGCAGCTCCGACAGGGCTATTAACACTGAA.

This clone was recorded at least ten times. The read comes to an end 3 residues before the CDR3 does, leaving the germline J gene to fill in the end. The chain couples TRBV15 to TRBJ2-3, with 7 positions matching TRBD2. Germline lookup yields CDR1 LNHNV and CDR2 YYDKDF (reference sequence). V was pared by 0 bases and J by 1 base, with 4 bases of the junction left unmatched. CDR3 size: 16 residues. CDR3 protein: CATSRDHSGGTDTQYF. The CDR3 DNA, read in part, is TGTGCCACCAGCAGAGATCACAGCGGGGGCACAGATACG.

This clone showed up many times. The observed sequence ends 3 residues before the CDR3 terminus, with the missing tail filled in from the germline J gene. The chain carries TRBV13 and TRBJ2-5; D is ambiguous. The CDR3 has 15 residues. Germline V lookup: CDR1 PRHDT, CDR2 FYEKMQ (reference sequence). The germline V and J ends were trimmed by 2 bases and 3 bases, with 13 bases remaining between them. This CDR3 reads CASSLKAFAEETQYF. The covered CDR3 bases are TGTGCCAGCAGCTTAAAAGCCTTTGCGGAAGAGACC.

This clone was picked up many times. CDR3 region: CASSTGTLEKLFF. The CDR3 DNA, read in part, is TGTGCCAGCAGCACCGGGACACTCGAAAAA. This chain uses TRBV5-4 with TRBJ1-4, with D maybe TRBD1 (6 bases). Coverage ceases 3 residues before the CDR3 finishes, and the germline J gene fills in the end. The CDR3 runs to 13 residues. Germline assignment: CDR1 SGHNT and CDR2 YYREEE (reference sequence). The ends were cut back, 4 bases at V and 8 bases at J, with 12 bases in the middle.

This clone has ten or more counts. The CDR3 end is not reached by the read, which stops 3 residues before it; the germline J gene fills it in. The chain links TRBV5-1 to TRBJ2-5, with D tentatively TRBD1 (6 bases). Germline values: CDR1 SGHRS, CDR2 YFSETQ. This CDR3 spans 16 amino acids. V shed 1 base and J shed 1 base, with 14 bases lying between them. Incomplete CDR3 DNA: TGCGCCAGCAGCTTGCTGTCGAACAGGGTCCAAGAGACC. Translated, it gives CASSLLSNRVQET. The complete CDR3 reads CASSLLSNRVQETQYF.

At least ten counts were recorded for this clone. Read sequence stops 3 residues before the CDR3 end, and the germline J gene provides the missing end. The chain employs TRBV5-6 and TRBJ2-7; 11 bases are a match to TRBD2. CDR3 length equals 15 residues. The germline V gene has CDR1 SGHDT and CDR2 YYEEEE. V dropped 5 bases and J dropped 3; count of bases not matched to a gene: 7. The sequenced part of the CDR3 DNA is TGTGCCAGCAGTCGTCGACTAGCGGGGTTCTACGAG. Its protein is CASSRRLAGFYE. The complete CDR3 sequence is CASSRRLAGFYEQYF. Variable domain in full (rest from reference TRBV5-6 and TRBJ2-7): DAGVTQSPTHLIKTRGQQVTLRCSPKSGHDTVSWYQQALGQGPQFIFQYYEEEERQRGNFPDRFSGHQFPNYSSELNVNALLLGDSALYLCASSRRLAGFYEQYFGPGTRLTVT.

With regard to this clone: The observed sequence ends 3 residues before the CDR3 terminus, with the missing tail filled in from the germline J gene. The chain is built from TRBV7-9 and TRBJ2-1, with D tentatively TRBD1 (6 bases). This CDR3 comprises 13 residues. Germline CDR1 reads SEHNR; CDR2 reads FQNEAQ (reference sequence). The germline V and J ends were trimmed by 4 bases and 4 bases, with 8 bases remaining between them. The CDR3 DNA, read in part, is TGTGCCAGCAGCTCACAGGGTTACAATGAG. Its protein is CASSSQGYNE. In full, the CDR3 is CASSSQGYNEQFF.

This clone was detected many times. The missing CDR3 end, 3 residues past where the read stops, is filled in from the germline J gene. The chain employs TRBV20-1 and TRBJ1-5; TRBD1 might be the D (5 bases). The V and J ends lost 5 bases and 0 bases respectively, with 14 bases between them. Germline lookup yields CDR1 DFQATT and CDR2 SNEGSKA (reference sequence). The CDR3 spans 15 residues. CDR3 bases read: TGCAGTGCTGGGAGGGGCGGTGATAGCAATCAGCCC. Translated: CSAGRGGDSNQP. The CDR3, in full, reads CSAGRGGDSNQPQHF.

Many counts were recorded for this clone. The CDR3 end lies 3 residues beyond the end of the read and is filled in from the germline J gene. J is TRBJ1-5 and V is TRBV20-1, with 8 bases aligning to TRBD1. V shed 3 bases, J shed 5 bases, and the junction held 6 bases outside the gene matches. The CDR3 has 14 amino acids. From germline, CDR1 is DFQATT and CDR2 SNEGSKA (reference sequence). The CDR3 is CSARVAGGYQPQHF. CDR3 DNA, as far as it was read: TGCAGTGCTAGGGTGGCAGGGGGCTATCAGCCC.

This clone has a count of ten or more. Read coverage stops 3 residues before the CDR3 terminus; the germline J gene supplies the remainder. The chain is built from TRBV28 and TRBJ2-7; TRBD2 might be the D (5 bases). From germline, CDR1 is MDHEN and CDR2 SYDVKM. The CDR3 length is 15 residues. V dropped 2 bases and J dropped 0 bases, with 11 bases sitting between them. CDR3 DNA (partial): TGTGCCAGCAGTTTACGGGGATCCCCCTCCTACGAG. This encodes CASSLRGSPSYE. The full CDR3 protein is CASSLRGSPSYEQYF.

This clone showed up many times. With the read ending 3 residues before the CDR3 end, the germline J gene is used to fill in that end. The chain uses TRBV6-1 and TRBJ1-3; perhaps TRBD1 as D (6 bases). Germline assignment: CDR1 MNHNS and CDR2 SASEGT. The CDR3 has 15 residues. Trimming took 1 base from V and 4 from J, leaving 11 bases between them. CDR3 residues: CASSEEGGAGNTIYF. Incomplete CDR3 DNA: TGTGCCAGCAGTGAAGAGGGGGGGGCAGGAAACACC.

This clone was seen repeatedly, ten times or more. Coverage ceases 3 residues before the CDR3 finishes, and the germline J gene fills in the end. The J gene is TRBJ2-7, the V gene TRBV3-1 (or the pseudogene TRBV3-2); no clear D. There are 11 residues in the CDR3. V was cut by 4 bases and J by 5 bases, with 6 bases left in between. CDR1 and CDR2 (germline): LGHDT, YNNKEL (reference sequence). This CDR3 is CASSLRDEQYF. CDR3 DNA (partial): TGTGCCAGCAGCCTACGGGACGAG.

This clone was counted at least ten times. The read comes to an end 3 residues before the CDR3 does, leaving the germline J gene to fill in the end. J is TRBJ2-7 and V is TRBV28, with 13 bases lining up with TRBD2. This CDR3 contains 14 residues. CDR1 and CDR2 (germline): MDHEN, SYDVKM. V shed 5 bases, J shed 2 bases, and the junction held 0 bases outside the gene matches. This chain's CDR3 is CASSGTSGAYEQYF. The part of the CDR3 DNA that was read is TGTGCCAGCAGTGGGACTAGCGGGGCCTACGAG.

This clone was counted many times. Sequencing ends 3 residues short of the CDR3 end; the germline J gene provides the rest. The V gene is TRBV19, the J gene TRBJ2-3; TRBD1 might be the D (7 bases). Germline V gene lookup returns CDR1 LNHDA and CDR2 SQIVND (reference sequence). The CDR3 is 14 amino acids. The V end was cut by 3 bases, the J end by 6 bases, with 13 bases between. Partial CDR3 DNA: TGTGCCAGTAGTATTCAGGGGGGAAGGGATACG. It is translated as CASSIQGGRDT. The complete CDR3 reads CASSIQGGRDTQYF. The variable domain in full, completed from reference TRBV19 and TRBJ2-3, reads DGGITQSPKYLFRKEGQNVTLSCEQNLNHDAMYWYRQDPGQGLRLIYYSQIVNDFQKGDIAEGYSVSREKKESFPLTVTSAQKNPTAFYLCASSIQGGRDTQYFGPGTRLTVL.

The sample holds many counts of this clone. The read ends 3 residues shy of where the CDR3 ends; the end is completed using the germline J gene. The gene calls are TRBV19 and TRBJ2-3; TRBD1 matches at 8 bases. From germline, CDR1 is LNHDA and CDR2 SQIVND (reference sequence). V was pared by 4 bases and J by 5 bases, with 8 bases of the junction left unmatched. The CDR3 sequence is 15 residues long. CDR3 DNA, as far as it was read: TGTGCCAGTAGTACCCTGGACAGGGTAGGAGATACG. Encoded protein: CASSTLDRVGDT. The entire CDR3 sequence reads CASSTLDRVGDTQYF. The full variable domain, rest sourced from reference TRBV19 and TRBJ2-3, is DGGITQSPKYLFRKEGQNVTLSCEQNLNHDAMYWYRQDPGQGLRLIYYSQIVNDFQKGDIAEGYSVSREKKESFPLTVTSAQKNPTAFYLCASSTLDRVGDTQYFGPGTRLTVL.

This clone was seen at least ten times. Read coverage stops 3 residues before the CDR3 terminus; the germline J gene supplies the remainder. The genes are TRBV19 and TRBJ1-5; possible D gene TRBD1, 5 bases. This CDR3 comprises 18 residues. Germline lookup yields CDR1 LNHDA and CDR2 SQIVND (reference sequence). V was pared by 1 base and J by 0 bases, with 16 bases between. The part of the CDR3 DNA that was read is TGTGCCAGTAGTATAGCCCACAGGAGATCAACTAGCAATCAGCCC. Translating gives CASSIAHRRSTSNQP. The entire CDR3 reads CASSIAHRRSTSNQPQHF.

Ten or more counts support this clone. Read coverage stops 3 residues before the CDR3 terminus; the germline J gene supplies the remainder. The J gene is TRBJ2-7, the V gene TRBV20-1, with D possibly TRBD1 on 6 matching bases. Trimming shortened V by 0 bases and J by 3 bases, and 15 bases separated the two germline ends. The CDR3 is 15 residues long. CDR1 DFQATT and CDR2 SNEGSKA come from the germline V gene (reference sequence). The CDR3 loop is CSARDRAGDRYEQYF. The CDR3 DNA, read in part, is TGCAGTGCTAGAGATAGGGCAGGGGACCGCTACGAG.

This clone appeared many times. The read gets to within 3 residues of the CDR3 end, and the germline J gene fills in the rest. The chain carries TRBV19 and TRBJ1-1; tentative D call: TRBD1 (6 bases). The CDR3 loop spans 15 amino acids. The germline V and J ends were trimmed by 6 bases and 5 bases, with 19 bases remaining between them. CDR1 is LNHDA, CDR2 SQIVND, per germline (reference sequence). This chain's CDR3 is CASSRGGGPDTEAFF. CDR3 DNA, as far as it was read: TGTGCCAGTAGCCGTGGGGGGGGGCCGGATACTGAA.

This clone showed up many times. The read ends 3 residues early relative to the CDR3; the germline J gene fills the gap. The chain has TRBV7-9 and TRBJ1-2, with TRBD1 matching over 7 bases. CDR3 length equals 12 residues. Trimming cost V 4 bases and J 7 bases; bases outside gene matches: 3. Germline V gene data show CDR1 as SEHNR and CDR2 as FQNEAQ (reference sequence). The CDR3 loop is CASSSGGTGYTF. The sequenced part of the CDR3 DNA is TGTGCCAGCAGCTCAGGGGGAACTGGC.

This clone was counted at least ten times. CDR3 DNA (partial): TGTGCCAGCAGCTTCTCAGGGAATTCACCC. Translation gives CASSFSGNSP. The whole CDR3 reads CASSFSGNSPLHF. V gene TRBV7-8 combines with J gene TRBJ1-6, with TRBD1 as a possible D gene (5 bases). The observed sequence ends 3 residues before the CDR3 terminus, with the missing tail filled in from the germline J gene. In germline, CDR1 is SGHVS, CDR2 FQNEAQ. The CDR3 contains 13 residues. V was pared by 3 bases and J by 7 bases, with 7 bases between.